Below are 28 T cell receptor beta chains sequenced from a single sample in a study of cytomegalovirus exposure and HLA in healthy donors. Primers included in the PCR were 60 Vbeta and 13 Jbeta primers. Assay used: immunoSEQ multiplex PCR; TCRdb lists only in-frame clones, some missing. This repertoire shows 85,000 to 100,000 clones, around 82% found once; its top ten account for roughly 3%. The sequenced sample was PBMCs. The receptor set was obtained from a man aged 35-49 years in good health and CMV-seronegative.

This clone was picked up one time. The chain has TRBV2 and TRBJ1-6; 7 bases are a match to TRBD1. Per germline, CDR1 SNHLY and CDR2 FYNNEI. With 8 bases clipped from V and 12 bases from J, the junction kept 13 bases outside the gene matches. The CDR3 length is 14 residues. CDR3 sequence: CASRQRTGVGPLHF. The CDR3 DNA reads TGTGCCAGCCGACAAAGAACAGGGGTTGGACCCCTCCACTTT.

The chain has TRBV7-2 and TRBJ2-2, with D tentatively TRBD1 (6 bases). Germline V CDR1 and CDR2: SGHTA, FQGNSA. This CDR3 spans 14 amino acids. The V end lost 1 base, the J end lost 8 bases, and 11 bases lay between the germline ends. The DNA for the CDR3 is TGTGCCAGCAGCTTAGATACCGGGACAGGGGAGCTGTTTTTT. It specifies CASSLDTGTGELFF.

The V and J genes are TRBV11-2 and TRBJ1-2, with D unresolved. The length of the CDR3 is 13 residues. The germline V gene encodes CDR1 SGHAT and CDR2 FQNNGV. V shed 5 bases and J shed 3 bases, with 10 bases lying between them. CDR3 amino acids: CASSSEVDYGYTF. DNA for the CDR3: TGTGCCAGCAGCAGCGAGGTCGACTATGGCTACACCTTC.

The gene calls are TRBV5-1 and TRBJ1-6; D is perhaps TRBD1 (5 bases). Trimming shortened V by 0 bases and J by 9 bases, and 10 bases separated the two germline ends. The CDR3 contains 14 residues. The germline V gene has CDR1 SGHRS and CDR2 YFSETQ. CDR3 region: CASSLAGDSSPLHF. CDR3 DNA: TGCGCCAGCAGCTTGGCCGGGGACTCTTCACCCCTCCACTTT.

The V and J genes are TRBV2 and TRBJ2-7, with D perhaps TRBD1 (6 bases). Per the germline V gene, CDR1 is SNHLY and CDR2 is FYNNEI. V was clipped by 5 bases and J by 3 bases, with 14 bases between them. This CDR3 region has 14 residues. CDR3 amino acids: CASSHNTGYYEQYF. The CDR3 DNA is TGTGCCAGCAGTCACAATACAGGGTACTACGAGCAGTACTTC.

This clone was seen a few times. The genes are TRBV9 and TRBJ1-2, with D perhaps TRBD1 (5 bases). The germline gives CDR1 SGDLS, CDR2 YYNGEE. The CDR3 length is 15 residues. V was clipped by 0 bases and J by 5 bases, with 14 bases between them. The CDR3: CASSVGGDGGYGYTF. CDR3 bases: TGTGCCAGCAGCGTAGGAGGGGACGGGGGATATGGCTACACCTTC. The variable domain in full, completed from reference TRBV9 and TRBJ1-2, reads DSGVTQTPKHLITATGQRVTLRCSPRSGDLSVYWYQQSLDQGLQFLIQYYNGEERAKGNILERFSAQQFPDLHSELNLSSLELGDSALYFCASSVGGDGGYGYTFGSGTRLTVV.

This CDR3 is CATSRDHNVYEQYF. The DNA of the CDR3 is TGTGCCACCAGCAGAGATCACAACGTATACGAGCAGTACTTC. This rearrangement joins TRBV15 to TRBJ2-7; D uncertain. Germline-derived CDR1 and CDR2 are LNHNV and YYDKDF (reference sequence). Trimming pared 0 bases from V and 4 bases from J, leaving 10 bases between. This CDR3 comprises 14 residues.

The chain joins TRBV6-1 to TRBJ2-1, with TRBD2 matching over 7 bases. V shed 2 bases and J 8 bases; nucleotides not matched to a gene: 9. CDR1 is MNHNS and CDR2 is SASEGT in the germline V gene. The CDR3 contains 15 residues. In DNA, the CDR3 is TGTGCCAGCAGTGAAAATCGCGGGAGAGGGTATGAGCAGTTCTTC. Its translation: CASSENRGRGYEQFF.

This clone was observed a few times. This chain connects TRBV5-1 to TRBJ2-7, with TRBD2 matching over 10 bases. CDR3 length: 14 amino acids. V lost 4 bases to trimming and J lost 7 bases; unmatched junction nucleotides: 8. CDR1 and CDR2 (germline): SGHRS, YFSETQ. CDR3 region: CASSPSGGAREQYF. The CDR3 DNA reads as TGCGCCAGCAGCCCCAGCGGGGGGGCGCGGGAGCAGTACTTC.

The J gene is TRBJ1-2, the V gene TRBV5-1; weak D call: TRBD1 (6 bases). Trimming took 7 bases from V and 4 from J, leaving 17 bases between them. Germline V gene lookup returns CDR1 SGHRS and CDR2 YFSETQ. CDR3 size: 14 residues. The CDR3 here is CASGGGAGSYGYTF. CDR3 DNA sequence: TGCGCCAGCGGCGGGGGCGCGGGGAGCTATGGCTACACCTTC.

DNA of the CDR3: TGTGCCAGCAGCCGTTCCCTCCCGGGACAGTGGGTAATCAATGAGCAGTTCTTC. Translation: CASSRSLPGQWVINEQFF. This chain joins TRBV11-3 and TRBJ2-1; 7 nucleotides match TRBD1. The CDR3 has 18 amino acids. The germline CDR1 and CDR2 sequences are SGHNT and YENEEA. The J segment lost 6 bases and the V segment lost 5 bases, leaving 19 bases of the junction unmatched. The variable domain in full, with the rest retrieved from reference TRBV11-3 and TRBJ2-1, is EAGVVQSPRYKIIEKKQPVAFWCNPISGHNTLYWYLQNLGQGPELLIRYENEEAVDDSQLPKDRFSAERLKGVDSTLKIQPAELGDSAVYLCASSRSLPGQWVINEQFFGPGTRLTVL.

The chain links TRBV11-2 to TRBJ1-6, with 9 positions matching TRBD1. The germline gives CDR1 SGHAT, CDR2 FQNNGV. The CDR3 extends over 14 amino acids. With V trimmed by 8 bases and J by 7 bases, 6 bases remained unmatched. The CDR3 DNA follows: TGTGCCAGCTGCCGGGACAGGGACAATTCACCCCTCCACTTT. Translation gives CASCRDRDNSPLHF. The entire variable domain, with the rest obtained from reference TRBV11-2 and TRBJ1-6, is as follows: EAGVAQSPRYKIIEKRQSVAFWCNPISGHATLYWYQQILGQGPKLLIQFQNNGVVDDSQLPKDRFSAERLKGVDSTLKIQPAKLEDSAVYLCASCRDRDNSPLHFGNGTRLTVT.

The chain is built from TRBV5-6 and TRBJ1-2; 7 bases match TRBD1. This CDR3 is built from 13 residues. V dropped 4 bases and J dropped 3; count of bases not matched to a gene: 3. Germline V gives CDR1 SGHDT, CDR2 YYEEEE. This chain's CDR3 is CASSEDRDYGYTF. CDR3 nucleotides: TGTGCCAGCAGCGAAGACAGGGACTATGGCTACACCTTC.

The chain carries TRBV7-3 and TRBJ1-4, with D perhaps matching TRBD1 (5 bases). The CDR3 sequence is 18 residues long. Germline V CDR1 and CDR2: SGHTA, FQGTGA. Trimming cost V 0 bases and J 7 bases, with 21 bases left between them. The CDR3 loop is CASSLTPWGGIDTEKLFF. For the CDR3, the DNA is TGTGCCAGCAGCTTAACCCCCTGGGGGGGGATAGATACTGAAAAACTGTTTTTT.

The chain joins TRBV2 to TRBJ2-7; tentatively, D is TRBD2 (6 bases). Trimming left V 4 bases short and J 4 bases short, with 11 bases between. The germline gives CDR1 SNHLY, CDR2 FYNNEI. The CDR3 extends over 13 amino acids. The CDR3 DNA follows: TGTGCCAGCAGTGTCTTGGGGGGATACGAGCAGTACTTC. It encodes CASSVLGGYEQYF. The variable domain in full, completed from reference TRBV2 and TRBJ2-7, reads EPEVTQTPSHQVTQMGQEVILRCVPISNHLYFYWYRQILGQKVEFLVSFYNNEISEKSEIFDDQFSVERPDGSNFTLKIRSTKLEDSAMYFCASSVLGGYEQYFGPGTRLTVT.

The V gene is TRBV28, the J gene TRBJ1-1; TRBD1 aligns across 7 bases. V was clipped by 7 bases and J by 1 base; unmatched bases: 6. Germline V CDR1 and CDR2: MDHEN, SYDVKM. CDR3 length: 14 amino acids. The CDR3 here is CASIRGGANTEAFF. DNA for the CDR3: TGTGCCAGCATTAGAGGGGGCGCGAACACTGAAGCTTTCTTT.

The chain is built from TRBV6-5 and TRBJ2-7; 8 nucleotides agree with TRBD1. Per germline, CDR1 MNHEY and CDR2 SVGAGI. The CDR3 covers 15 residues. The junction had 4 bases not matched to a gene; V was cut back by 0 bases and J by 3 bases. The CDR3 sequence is CASSYSITGGYEQYF. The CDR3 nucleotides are TGTGCCAGCAGTTACTCGATTACAGGGGGCTACGAGCAGTACTTC.

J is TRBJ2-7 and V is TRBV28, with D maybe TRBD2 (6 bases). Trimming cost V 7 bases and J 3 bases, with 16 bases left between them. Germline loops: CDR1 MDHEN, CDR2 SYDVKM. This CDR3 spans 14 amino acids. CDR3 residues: CASTMGGLNYEQYF. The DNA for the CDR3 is TGTGCCAGCACCATGGGGGGTTTGAACTACGAGCAGTACTTC.

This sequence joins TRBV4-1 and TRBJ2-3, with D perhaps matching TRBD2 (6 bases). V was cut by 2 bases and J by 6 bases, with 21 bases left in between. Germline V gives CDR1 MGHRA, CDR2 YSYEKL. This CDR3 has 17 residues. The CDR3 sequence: CASSQLTGTQARDTQYF. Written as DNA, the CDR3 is TGCGCCAGCAGCCAACTCACCGGGACTCAGGCCCGCGATACGCAGTATTTT.

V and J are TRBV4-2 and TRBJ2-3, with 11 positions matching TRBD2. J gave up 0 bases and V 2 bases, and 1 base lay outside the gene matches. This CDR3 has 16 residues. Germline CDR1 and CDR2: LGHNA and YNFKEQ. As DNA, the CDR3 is TGTGCCAGCAGCCAAACTAGCGGGGGCAGCACAGATACGCAGTATTTT. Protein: CASSQTSGGSTDTQYF.

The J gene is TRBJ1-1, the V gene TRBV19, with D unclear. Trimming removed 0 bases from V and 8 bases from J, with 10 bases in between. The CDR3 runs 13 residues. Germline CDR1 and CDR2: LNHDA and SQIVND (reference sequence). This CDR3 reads CASSIDLATEAFF. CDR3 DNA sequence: TGTGCCAGTAGTATAGATCTGGCAACCGAAGCTTTCTTT.

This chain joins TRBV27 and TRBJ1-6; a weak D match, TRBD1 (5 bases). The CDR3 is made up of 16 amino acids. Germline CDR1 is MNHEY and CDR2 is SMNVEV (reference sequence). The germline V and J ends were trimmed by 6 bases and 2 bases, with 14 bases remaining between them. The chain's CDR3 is CASRPLGGPYNSPLHF. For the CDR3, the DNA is TGTGCCAGCAGGCCTCTGGGGGGTCCCTATAATTCACCCCTCCACTTT.

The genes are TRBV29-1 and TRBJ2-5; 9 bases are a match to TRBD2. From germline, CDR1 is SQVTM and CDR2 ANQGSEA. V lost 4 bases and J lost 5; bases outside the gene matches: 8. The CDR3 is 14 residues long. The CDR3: CSVAGSGGMETQYF. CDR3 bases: TGCAGCGTTGCGGGTAGCGGGGGTATGGAGACCCAGTACTTC.

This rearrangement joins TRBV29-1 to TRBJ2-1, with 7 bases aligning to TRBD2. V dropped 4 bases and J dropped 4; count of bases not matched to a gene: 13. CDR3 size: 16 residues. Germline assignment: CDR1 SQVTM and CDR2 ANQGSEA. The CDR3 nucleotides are TGCAGCGTTGGTATGCGGGGCCCGGGACTATACAATGAGCAGTTCTTC. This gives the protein CSVGMRGPGLYNEQFF.

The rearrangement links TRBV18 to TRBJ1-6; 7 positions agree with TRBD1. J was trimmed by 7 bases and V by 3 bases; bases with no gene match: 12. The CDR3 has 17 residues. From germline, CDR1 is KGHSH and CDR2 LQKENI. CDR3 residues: CASSPLRDSSLNSPLHF. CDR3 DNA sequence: TGTGCCAGCTCACCCCTCCGGGACAGCTCACTAAATTCACCCCTCCACTTT. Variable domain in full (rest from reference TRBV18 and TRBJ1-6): NAGVMQNPRHLVRRRGQEARLRCSPMKGHSHVYWYRQLPEEGLKFMVYLQKENIIDESGMPKERFSAEFPKEGPSILRIQQVVRGDSAAYFCASSPLRDSSLNSPLHFGNGTRLTVT.

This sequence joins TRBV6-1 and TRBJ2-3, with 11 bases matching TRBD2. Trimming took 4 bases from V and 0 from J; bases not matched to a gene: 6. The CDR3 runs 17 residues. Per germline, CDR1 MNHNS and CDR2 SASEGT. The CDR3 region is CASSGHSGGASTDTQYF. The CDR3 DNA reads TGTGCCAGCAGTGGACATAGCGGGGGGGCGAGCACAGATACGCAGTATTTT.

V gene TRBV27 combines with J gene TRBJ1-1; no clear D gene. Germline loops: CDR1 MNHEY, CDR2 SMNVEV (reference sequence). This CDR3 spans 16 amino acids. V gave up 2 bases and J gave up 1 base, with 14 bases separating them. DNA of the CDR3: TGTGCCAGCAGTTTAGCAATCGACTACGGGAACACTGAAGCTTTCTTT. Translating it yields CASSLAIDYGNTEAFF.

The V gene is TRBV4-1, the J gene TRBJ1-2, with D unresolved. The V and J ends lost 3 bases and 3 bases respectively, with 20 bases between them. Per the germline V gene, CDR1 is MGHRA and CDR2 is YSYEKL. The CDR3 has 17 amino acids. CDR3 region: CASSQPGGLRKDYGYTF. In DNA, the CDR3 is TGCGCCAGCAGCCAGCCGGGAGGCCTCCGAAAAGACTATGGCTACACCTTC.